Below, 18 T cell receptor beta chains from the same sample are listed, as sequenced in a study of CD4+ T cells in melanoma. Profiled with immunoSEQ multiplex PCR; TCRdb holds only in-frame clones, not every one. The sample contains around 100,000 clones, approximately 90% of which appear only once. Specimen: peripheral blood. The source is a human donor with melanoma.

This sequence joins TRBV29-1 and TRBJ2-1; possibly TRBD2 for D (6 bases). Germline values: CDR1 SQVTM, CDR2 ANQGSEA. The CDR3 runs 13 residues. V shed 7 bases and J shed 6 bases, with 16 bases lying between them. CDR3 loop: CSAPRWGLNEQFF. The CDR3 DNA sequence: TGCAGCGCCCCTCGGTGGGGACTCAATGAGCAGTTCTTC.

This clone appeared a single time. The genes are TRBV28 and TRBJ1-5; D is perhaps TRBD1 (6 bases). Germline V CDR1 and CDR2: MDHEN, SYDVKM. V shed 7 bases and J shed 6 bases, with 19 bases lying between them. There are 15 residues in the CDR3. The CDR3 DNA is TGTGCCAGCATCCGACCAGCAGGGGTAGGTCAGCCCCAGCATTTT. As protein: CASIRPAGVGQPQHF.

V and J are TRBV19 and TRBJ1-4; D gene uncertain. The germline V gene encodes CDR1 LNHDA and CDR2 SQIVND (reference sequence). Trimming pared 1 base from V and 8 bases from J, leaving 11 bases between. The CDR3 is 14 residues long. CDR3 coding DNA: TGTGCCAGTAGTATAGTAGGTCCGAGGGAAAAACTGTTTTTT. Amino acid sequence: CASSIVGPREKLFF.

V and J are TRBV6-1 and TRBJ2-2; no definite D call. Per germline, CDR1 MNHNS and CDR2 SASEGT. CDR3 length equals 14 residues. V was cut by 5 bases and J by 3 bases, with 10 bases left in between. CDR3 DNA sequence: TGTGCCAGCAGTTGGGCCGTGGACACCGGGGAGCTGTTTTTT. It translates to CASSWAVDTGELFF.

This clone was counted a few times. CDR3 sequence (DNA): TGTGCCAGCAGTTCCTCTCCCTACGAGGGCAATCAGCCCCAGCATTTT. This sequence encodes CASSSSPYEGNQPQHF. The chain is built from TRBV28 and TRBJ1-5, with D unresolved. The CDR3 is 16 residues long. Trimming pared 4 bases from V and 2 bases from J, leaving 15 bases between. Germline V gene lookup returns CDR1 MDHEN and CDR2 SYDVKM.

V usage is TRBV7-6 and J usage is TRBJ1-4, with D perhaps TRBD1 (6 bases). The germline V gene has CDR1 SGHVS and CDR2 FNYEAQ. The CDR3 loop spans 14 amino acids. Trimming shortened V by 8 bases and J by 7 bases, and 17 bases separated the two germline ends. DNA for the CDR3: TGTGCCAGCGCTCCGTTGAGGGGGTCTGAAAAACTGTTTTTT. Amino acids: CASAPLRGSEKLFF.

The chain recombines TRBV11-2 with TRBJ2-3; D unresolved. This CDR3 contains 14 residues. Trimming left V 1 base short and J 0 bases short, with 5 bases between. Germline V gene data show CDR1 as SGHAT and CDR2 as FQNNGV. In nucleotides, the CDR3 is TGTGCCAGCAGCTTAGGCACTAGCACAGATACGCAGTATTTT. Encoded protein: CASSLGTSTDTQYF.

The chain carries TRBV4-1 and TRBJ1-3, with TRBD1 matching 10 bases. CDR1 and CDR2 (germline): MGHRA, YSYEKL. The CDR3 is made up of 20 amino acids. J gave up 4 bases and V 4 bases, and 19 bases lay outside the gene matches. The CDR3 protein is CASSPRPDRGLLAGGNTIYF. The CDR3 coding sequence is TGCGCCAGCAGCCCCCGACCCGACAGGGGGCTCCTCGCCGGGGGAAACACCATATATTTT.

Only one count was recorded for this clone. The chain uses TRBV9 and TRBJ2-7; 7 nucleotides line up with TRBD2. Germline CDR1 is SGDLS and CDR2 is YYNGEE. J was trimmed by 0 bases and V by 7 bases; bases with no gene match: 4. This CDR3 is 13 amino acids long. CDR3 region: CASGGGSSYEQYF. CDR3 nucleotide sequence: TGTGCCAGCGGGGGGGGAAGCTCCTACGAGCAGTACTTC.

The V gene is TRBV6-5, the J gene TRBJ2-2, with D possibly being TRBD2 (6 bases). CDR3 length: 16 residues. V gave up 2 bases and J gave up 3 bases, with 13 bases separating them. Germline-derived CDR1 and CDR2 are MNHEY and SVGAGI. This CDR3 is CASSYQDWGDTGELFF. CDR3 in DNA: TGTGCCAGCAGTTACCAAGACTGGGGGGACACCGGGGAGCTGTTTTTT.

In this sample, this clone turned up once. The rearrangement uses TRBV5-6 and TRBJ2-5, with 8 bases aligning to TRBD2. The germline CDR1 and CDR2 sequences are SGHDT and YYEEEE. Unmatched junction bases numbered 4, after V lost 4 bases and J lost 2 bases. The CDR3 sequence is 14 residues long. The DNA of the CDR3 is TGTGCCAGCAGCCGGACTAGCCTACAAGAGACCCAGTACTTC. This codes for CASSRTSLQETQYF.

The chain uses TRBV7-9 and TRBJ2-3; D gene ambiguous. This CDR3 region has 12 residues. V lost 5 bases and J 5 bases, leaving 8 bases between the germline ends. In germline, CDR1 is SEHNR, CDR2 FQNEAQ (reference sequence). The CDR3 sequence is CASSPLGDTQYF. The CDR3 DNA is TGTGCCAGCAGCCCCCTCGGAGATACGCAGTATTTT.

This clone has more than one count but fewer than ten. The gene calls are TRBV7-6 and TRBJ2-1; D remains unclear. Germline lookup yields CDR1 SGHVS and CDR2 FNYEAQ. This CDR3 has 13 amino acids. Trimming pared 5 bases from V and 4 bases from J, leaving 9 bases between. The CDR3 is CASSSRAYNEQFF. The CDR3 region has the DNA TGTGCCAGCAGCAGTCGAGCTTACAATGAGCAGTTCTTC.

The V and J genes are TRBV30 and TRBJ2-7; TRBD1 matches at 9 bases. The J segment lost 3 bases and the V segment lost 5 bases, leaving 5 bases of the junction unmatched. The CDR3 contains 13 residues. Germline CDR1 is GTSNPN and CDR2 is SVGIG (reference sequence). The CDR3, as DNA: TGTGCCTGGTCTACAGGGGGCGTCTACGAGCAGTACTTC. Protein product: CAWSTGGVYEQYF.

The DNA for the CDR3 is TGTGCCAGCTCACGGGAGGGTTTCGTTTCACCCCTCCACTTT. Its translation is CASSREGFVSPLHF. This chain joins TRBV18 and TRBJ1-6; unclear D gene. The V gene lost 4 bases and the J gene lost 9 bases, with 13 bases spanning the gap. Germline-derived CDR1 and CDR2 are KGHSH and LQKENI. The CDR3 loop spans 14 amino acids.

This clone was recorded only once. The V and J genes are TRBV7-2 and TRBJ2-7; D gene uncertain. This CDR3 region has 13 residues. Trimming removed 5 bases at V and 5 bases at J, with 13 bases between. In germline, CDR1 is SGHTA, CDR2 FQGNSA. The CDR3 nucleotides are TGTGCCAGCAGCCACCCAGGCGTCCACGAGCAGTACTTC. This encodes CASSHPGVHEQYF.

The V and J genes are TRBV25-1 and TRBJ2-3, with D uncertain. V lost 1 base and J lost 2, with 7 bases in between. Germline CDR1 MGHDK, CDR2 SYGVNS. This CDR3 region has 14 residues. The CDR3 DNA reads as TGTGCCAGCAGTGAATCCCTAAACACAGATACGCAGTATTTT. This sequence encodes CASSESLNTDTQYF.

The chain couples TRBV30 to TRBJ1-6; D is ambiguous. This CDR3 contains 12 residues. The germline V gene has CDR1 GTSNPN and CDR2 SVGIG (reference sequence). Deletions cut 8 bases from V and 7 bases from J, with 12 bases between. CDR3 bases: TGTGCCCAAGGACGGTTGAATTCACCCCTCCACTTT. Translated: CAQGRLNSPLHF.